This TCR beta chain was found in a study of cytomegalovirus exposure and HLA in healthy donors. Study-wide findings and caveats: Reports indicated that the classifier achieved high specificity and sensitivity in diagnosing cytomegalovirus status. In vitro assays verified that a few CMV-associated chains recognized CMV antigens specifically. The investigators catalogued 160 or so TCR beta chains as cytomegalovirus-associated.

Generated by immunoSEQ multiplex PCR, the TCRdb table keeps only in-frame clones and is missing some. The sample yields about 150,000 clones, about 86% seen once. CDR3 length: 16 residues. The germline CDR1 and CDR2 sequences are MNHEY and SMNVEV (reference sequence). Trimming stripped 1 base from V and 1 base from J, with 11 bases between. A word on this clone: The antigen remains unidentified.

The donors were members of the validation cohort comprising some 120 subjects, separate from the roughly 640-subject first cohort. The receptor was isolated from a human donor in good health. The V and J genes are TRBV27 and TRBJ1-5, with a tentative D call TRBD1 (6 bases). Sequences were obtained from PBMCs. CDR3 sequence reads: CASSLFGQGSNQPQHF. The CDR3 coding sequence is TGTGCCAGCAGTTTATTCGGCCAGGGGAGCAATCAGCCCCAGCATTTT.